The T cell receptor beta chain under discussion was sequenced for a study of technical replicates of blood from a few donors. Clones were read by immunoSEQ multiplex PCR, and TCRdb kept only the in-frame ones, dropping some. The data hold about 70,000 clones, with roughly 94% observed a single time. The germline V and J ends were trimmed by 7 bases and 4 bases, with 13 bases remaining between them. Germline CDR1 reads MGHDK; CDR2 reads SYGVNS. There are 13 residues in the CDR3. This rearrangement joins TRBV25-1 to TRBJ1-1; D is possibly TRBD1 (6 bases). The sample was T cells isolated from PBMCs. This clonotype originated in a human donor in good health. The CDR3 reads CASTTGSGTEAFF. CDR3 sequence (DNA): TGTGCCAGCACGACAGGTTCGGGCACTGAAGCTTTCTTT.